This T cell receptor beta chain was sequenced for a study of blood T cell repertoires in COVID-19. Overall study context: Sample material is recorded as cDNA or gDNA derived from T cells, B-cell-depleted T cells, or PBMCs.

This CDR3 has 13 residues. Trimming took 9 bases from V and 2 from J, leaving 13 bases between them. CDR1 and CDR2 (germline): MNHEY, SVGAGI. The repertoire was sequenced with immunoSEQ multiplex PCR; TCRdb's copy has only in-frame clones and lacks some. The sample lists a few hundred thousand clones, roughly nine tenths seen once, with 1% to 1.5% in the top ten. In terms of age and location, participants ranged from roughly 18 to 89 years and lived in under 30 US areas. Participant-given clinical history determined each cohort assignment. This rearrangement joins TRBV6-5 to TRBJ1-2; no definite D call. The clonotype was recovered from a human donor in a cohort exposed to, infected with or recovered from COVID-19 (not recorded which). The donor label of this sample is uncertain. The specimen sequenced was PBMCs or T cells enriched from blood (not recorded which). The CDR3 spells CASKLKHNYGYTF. The CDR3 region has the DNA TGTGCCAGTAAACTCAAGCACAACTATGGCTACACCTTC.